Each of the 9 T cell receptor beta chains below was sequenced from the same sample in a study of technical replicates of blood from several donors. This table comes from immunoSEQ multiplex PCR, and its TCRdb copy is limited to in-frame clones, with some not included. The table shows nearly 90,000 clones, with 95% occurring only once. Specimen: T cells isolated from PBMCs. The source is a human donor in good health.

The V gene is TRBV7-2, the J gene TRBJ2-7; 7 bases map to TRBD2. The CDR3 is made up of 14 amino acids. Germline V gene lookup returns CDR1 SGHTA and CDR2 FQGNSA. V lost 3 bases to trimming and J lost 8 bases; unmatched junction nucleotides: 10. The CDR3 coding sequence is TGTGCCAGCAGCTTTTTCGCGGGAGATGGCCAGCAGTACTTC. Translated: CASSFFAGDGQQYF.

The CDR3 DNA is TGTGCCAGCAGTGAAGCTCCCCCCGGGATCTCCTACAATGAGCAGTTCTTC. The encoded protein is CASSEAPPGISYNEQFF. V gene TRBV2 combines with J gene TRBJ2-1; D possibly corresponds to TRBD2 (5 bases). This CDR3 comprises 17 residues. Trimming removed 0 bases from V and 0 bases from J, with 12 bases in between. Looked up from germline, CDR1 is SNHLY and CDR2 is FYNNEI.

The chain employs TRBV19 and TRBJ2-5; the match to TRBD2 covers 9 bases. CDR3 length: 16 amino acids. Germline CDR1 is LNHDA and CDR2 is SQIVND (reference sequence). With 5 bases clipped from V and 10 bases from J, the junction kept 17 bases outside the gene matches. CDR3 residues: CASSSGRSSGNRDQYF. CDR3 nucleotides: TGTGCCAGTAGTTCGGGTCGGTCTAGCGGGAATAGGGACCAGTACTTC.

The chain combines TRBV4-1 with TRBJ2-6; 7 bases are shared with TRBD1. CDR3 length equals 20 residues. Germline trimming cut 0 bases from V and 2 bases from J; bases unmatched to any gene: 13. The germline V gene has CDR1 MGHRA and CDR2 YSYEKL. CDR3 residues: CASSQDPWQGESTGANVLTF. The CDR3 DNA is TGCGCCAGCAGCCAAGATCCTTGGCAGGGGGAGTCCACTGGGGCCAACGTCCTGACTTTC.

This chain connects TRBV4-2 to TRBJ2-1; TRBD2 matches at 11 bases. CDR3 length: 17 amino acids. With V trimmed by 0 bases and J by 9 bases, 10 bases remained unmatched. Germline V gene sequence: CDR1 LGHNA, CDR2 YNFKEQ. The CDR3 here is CASSQEVLAGGEGEQFF. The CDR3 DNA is TGTGCCAGCAGCCAAGAAGTCCTAGCGGGAGGAGAAGGTGAGCAGTTCTTC.

In DNA form, the CDR3 reads TGTGCCAGCAGGAACAGGAATGAAGCTTTCTTT. It is translated as CASRNRNEAFF. The chain has TRBV6-5 and TRBJ1-1; D may be TRBD1 (5 bases). This CDR3 contains 11 residues. Trimming took 6 bases from V and 7 from J, leaving 9 bases between them. Germline V CDR1 and CDR2: MNHEY, SVGAGI.

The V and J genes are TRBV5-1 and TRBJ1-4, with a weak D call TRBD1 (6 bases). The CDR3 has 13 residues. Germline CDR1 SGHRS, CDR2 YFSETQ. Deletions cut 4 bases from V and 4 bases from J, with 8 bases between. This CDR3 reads CASSRDNNEKLFF. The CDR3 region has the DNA TGCGCCAGCAGCCGGGACAATAATGAAAAACTGTTTTTT.

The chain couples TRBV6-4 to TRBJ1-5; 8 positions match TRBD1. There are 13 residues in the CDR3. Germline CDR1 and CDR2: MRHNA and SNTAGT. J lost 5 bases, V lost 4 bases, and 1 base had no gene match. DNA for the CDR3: TGTGCCAGCAGTGCGGACAGGGATCAGCCCCAGCATTTT. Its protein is CASSADRDQPQHF.

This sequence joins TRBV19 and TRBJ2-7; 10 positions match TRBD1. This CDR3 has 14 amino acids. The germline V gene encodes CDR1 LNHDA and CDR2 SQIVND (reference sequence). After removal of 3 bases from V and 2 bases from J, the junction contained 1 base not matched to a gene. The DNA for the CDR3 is TGTGCCAGTAGTATGGGGACAGGGGCCTACGAGCAGTACTTC. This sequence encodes CASSMGTGAYEQYF.